These 26 T cell receptor beta chains were sequenced from one sample in a study of shared clonotypes between healthy human individuals. Generated by immunoSEQ multiplex PCR, the TCRdb table keeps only in-frame clones and is missing some. The table lists about 490,000 clones, roughly 85% of them singletons. The sequencing input was PBMCs. All receptors come from a woman aged 40-49 years in good health. Some clones in this sample may be carry-over from other donors' samples.

This chain joins TRBV19 and TRBJ2-1; weak D call: TRBD1 (5 bases). This CDR3 region has 13 residues. Germline loops: CDR1 LNHDA, CDR2 SQIVND (reference sequence). V dropped 2 bases and J dropped 9 bases, with 11 bases sitting between them. The CDR3 region is CASSIQGMSEQFF. For the CDR3, the DNA is TGTGCCAGTAGTATACAGGGCATGAGTGAGCAGTTCTTC.

V gene TRBV6-1 combines with J gene TRBJ1-2, with D uncertain. The germline CDR1 and CDR2 sequences are MNHNS and SASEGT. V was clipped by 4 bases and J by 4 bases, with 16 bases between them. There are 15 residues in the CDR3. CDR3: CASSGPGSLGYGYTF. The CDR3, as DNA: TGTGCCAGCAGTGGCCCAGGATCCCTCGGCTATGGCTACACCTTC.

This clone was seen a single time. The rearrangement links TRBV4-3 to TRBJ2-1; 11 bases line up with TRBD2. V shed 1 base and J 9 bases; nucleotides not matched to a gene: 11. Germline CDR1 LGHNA, CDR2 YSLEER. The CDR3 has 17 residues. The CDR3 DNA sequence: TGCGCCAGCAGCCAAGGTTGGACTAGCGGGCCCTTGAGTGAGCAGTTCTTC. This codes for CASSQGWTSGPLSEQFF.

This clone showed up just once. The V gene is TRBV6-6, the J gene TRBJ2-2, with 7 bases matching TRBD2. The CDR3 extends over 14 amino acids. Germline lookup yields CDR1 MNHNY and CDR2 SVGAGI (reference sequence). With V trimmed by 7 bases and J by 4 bases, 6 bases remained unmatched. CDR3: CASKTGTITGELFF. DNA for the CDR3: TGTGCCAGCAAAACCGGGACTATCACCGGGGAGCTGTTTTTT.

This clone was recorded only once. The chain carries TRBV5-1 and TRBJ2-7, with D perhaps matching TRBD1 (7 bases). From germline, CDR1 is SGHRS and CDR2 YFSETQ. Trimming removed 0 bases from V and 3 bases from J, with 13 bases in between. CDR3 length: 15 amino acids. CDR3 bases: TGCGCCAGCAGCTTGGGACAGGGAGGCCACTACGAGCAGTACTTC. It translates to CASSLGQGGHYEQYF.

The chain joins TRBV6-6 to TRBJ2-1; weak D call: TRBD1 (6 bases). From germline, CDR1 is MNHNY and CDR2 SVGAGI (reference sequence). The CDR3 is made up of 15 amino acids. V shed 8 bases and J shed 0 bases, with 14 bases lying between them. This chain's CDR3 is CASAQGKGSYNEQFF. DNA for the CDR3: TGTGCCAGCGCCCAGGGGAAGGGCTCCTACAATGAGCAGTTCTTC.

This clone came up a few times. The rearrangement links TRBV2 to TRBJ2-7; 11 positions agree with TRBD1. The ends lost 11 bases at V and 2 bases at J; junction bases unmatched: 5. This CDR3 has 13 amino acids. From germline, CDR1 is SNHLY and CDR2 FYNNEI. The CDR3 region is CAEGQGVTYEQYF. Written as DNA, the CDR3 is TGTGCCGAGGGACAGGGGGTTACCTACGAGCAGTACTTC.

The rearrangement links TRBV5-1 to TRBJ2-7, with D uncertain. There are 15 residues in the CDR3. The germline V gene has CDR1 SGHRS and CDR2 YFSETQ. Trimming pared 0 bases from V and 5 bases from J, leaving 15 bases between. DNA for the CDR3: TGCGCCAGCAGCTTGGTTTGGGCCTCCGGCGACGAGCAGTACTTC. Amino acids: CASSLVWASGDEQYF.

This sequence joins TRBV6-1 and TRBJ2-7; D may be TRBD1 (6 bases). The CDR3 covers 14 residues. V lost 6 bases, J lost 2 bases, and 14 bases lay in between. The V gene's germline CDR1 is MNHNS and CDR2 SASEGT. In DNA, the CDR3 is TGTGCCAGCAGGACATTGGGGACACCCTACGAGCAGTACTTC. As protein: CASRTLGTPYEQYF.

The J gene is TRBJ2-2, the V gene TRBV30; perhaps TRBD2 as D (6 bases). Trimming cost V 2 bases and J 0 bases, with 10 bases left between them. The CDR3 spans 15 residues. The germline V gene has CDR1 GTSNPN and CDR2 SVGIG (reference sequence). Here the CDR3 reads CAWSTGVSNTGELFF. For the CDR3, the DNA is TGTGCCTGGAGTACGGGAGTTTCGAACACCGGGGAGCTGTTTTTT.

On this clone itself: Other nucleotide sequences in the sample specify the same CDR3. The chain is built from TRBV7-2 and TRBJ2-7; D is unresolved. Germline loops: CDR1 SGHTA, CDR2 FQGNSA. CDR3 length: 14 amino acids. The V gene lost 1 base and the J gene lost 1 base, with 8 bases spanning the gap. The CDR3 is CASSLDGPSYEQYF. Written as DNA, the CDR3 is TGTGCCAGCAGCTTAGACGGGCCTTCCTACGAGCAGTACTTC.

The chain joins TRBV19 to TRBJ2-1; 9 bases match TRBD2. With 5 bases clipped from V and 9 bases from J, the junction kept 8 bases outside the gene matches. The germline V gene encodes CDR1 LNHDA and CDR2 SQIVND (reference sequence). The CDR3 length is 14 residues. DNA for the CDR3: TGTGCCAGTAGTCCCCGAGGCGGGGGGGGTGAGCAGTTCTTC. It yields the protein CASSPRGGGGEQFF.

This clone was observed a handful of times. The chain joins TRBV10-3 to TRBJ1-6; the D is unclear. The CDR3 extends over 14 amino acids. The V end lost 2 bases, the J end lost 9 bases, and 11 bases lay between the germline ends. The germline V gene encodes CDR1 ENHRY and CDR2 SYGVKD. Here the CDR3 DNA reads TGTGCCATCAGTGAGACCGAGACTCGTTCACCCCTCCACTTT. Protein: CAISETETRSPLHF.

Only a few counts were recorded for this clone. The rearrangement joins TRBV2 to TRBJ2-7; no reliable D call. V lost 11 bases and J lost 1, with 12 bases in between. Germline CDR1 is SNHLY and CDR2 is FYNNEI. This CDR3 comprises 12 residues. CDR3 sequence (DNA): TGTGCCGGCTTTTCGACGTCCTACGAGCAGTACTTC. It codes for CAGFSTSYEQYF.

The chain links TRBV28 to TRBJ2-7; tentative D call: TRBD2 (5 bases). The CDR3 is 13 amino acids. Between the trimmed V and J ends, which lost 5 bases and 6 bases, there was a span of 14 bases. Germline CDR1 is MDHEN and CDR2 is SYDVKM. The CDR3 here is CASSQGGGREQYF. DNA of the CDR3: TGTGCCAGCAGTCAAGGCGGCGGGCGCGAGCAGTACTTC.

The genes are TRBV10-1 and TRBJ2-7; D is possibly TRBD1 or TRBD2 (5 bases each). Trimming removed 2 bases from V and 2 bases from J, with 10 bases in between. Germline assignment: CDR1 WNHNN and CDR2 SYGVQD (reference sequence). There are 14 residues in the CDR3. The CDR3 DNA reads TGCGCCAGCAGTGAGGCAGGGACCCCCTACGAGCAGTACTTC. It encodes CASSEAGTPYEQYF.

The rearrangement links TRBV7-6 to TRBJ2-2; 9 positions agree with TRBD1. The CDR3 consists of 15 residues. After removal of 2 bases from V and 5 bases from J, the junction contained 3 bases not matched to a gene. Per the germline V gene, CDR1 is SGHVS and CDR2 is FNYEAQ. The chain's CDR3 is CASSLRTGATGELFF. The CDR3 DNA is TGTGCCAGCAGCTTAAGGACAGGGGCAACCGGGGAGCTGTTTTTT.

The V gene is TRBV15, the J gene TRBJ1-5; the D is unclear. Trimming removed 0 bases from V and 6 bases from J, with 15 bases in between. This CDR3 contains 16 residues. Germline loops: CDR1 LNHNV, CDR2 YYDKDF (reference sequence). Written as DNA, the CDR3 is TGTGCCACCAGCAGAGATAAGAGAGGGCAAGGTCAGCCCCAGCATTTT. Translated: CATSRDKRGQGQPQHF.

This chain uses TRBV28 with TRBJ2-7; 8 bases match TRBD2. Germline CDR1 and CDR2: MDHEN and SYDVKM. The CDR3 is 14 amino acids. The V segment lost 4 bases and the J segment 3 bases; nucleotides outside the gene matches: 5. The CDR3: CASSSVTSGYEQYF. The DNA for the CDR3 is TGTGCCAGCAGTTCGGTAACTAGCGGCTACGAGCAGTACTTC.

This clone was counted a single time. In DNA, the CDR3 is TGTGCCAGCAGCCCGAGGGGTCCTTACTCTGGAAACACCATATATTTT. This encodes CASSPRGPYSGNTIYF. The V call is TRBV7-2, the J call TRBJ1-3, with D maybe TRBD1 (5 bases). The germline V gene encodes CDR1 SGHTA and CDR2 FQGNSA. CDR3 length: 16 residues. Trimming stripped 5 bases from V and 0 bases from J, with 14 bases between.

This clone was recorded once. The J gene is TRBJ2-3, the V gene TRBV7-3; a weak D match, TRBD2 (5 bases). The CDR3 contains 15 residues. Trimming removed 3 bases at V and 5 bases at J, with 15 bases between. CDR1 SGHTA and CDR2 FQGTGA come from the germline V gene. CDR3 in amino acids: CASSFSISEGDTQYF. CDR3 bases: TGTGCCAGCAGCTTTAGTATCTCCGAGGGAGATACGCAGTATTTT.

V is TRBV4-3 and J is TRBJ2-3, with 13 bases matching TRBD2. This CDR3 has 16 amino acids. J lost 6 bases, V lost 4 bases, and 7 bases had no gene match. Germline V gene sequence: CDR1 LGHNA, CDR2 YSLEER. CDR3 bases: TGCGCCAGCAGCCCCGGACTAGCGGGAGCAGGGGATACGCAGTATTTT. It yields the protein CASSPGLAGAGDTQYF.

With regard to this clone: At one end the junction does not follow the germline gene, possibly because of a read error. CDR3 bases: TGTGCCAGCAGTGTCTACGATGAGCAGTTCTTC. This translates into CASSVYDEQFF. The chain is built from TRBV2 and TRBJ2-1; D remains ambiguous. CDR1 is SNHLY, CDR2 FYNNEI, per germline. CDR3 length equals 11 residues.

The chain uses TRBV7-3 and TRBJ1-5; the D gene is possibly TRBD1 (6 bases). The germline V and J ends were trimmed by 5 bases and 6 bases, with 11 bases remaining between them. This CDR3 contains 13 residues. Germline CDR1 and CDR2: SGHTA and FQGTGA. The CDR3 spells CASSPDRIQPQHF. In DNA, the CDR3 is TGTGCCAGCAGCCCCGACAGGATTCAGCCCCAGCATTTT. Combining the CDR3 with reference TRBV7-3 and TRBJ1-5 gives the whole variable domain GAGVSQTPSNKVTEKGKYVELRCDPISGHTALYWYRQSLGQGPEFLIYFQGTGAADDSGLPNDRFFAVRPEGSVSTLKIQRTERGDSAVYLCASSPDRIQPQHFGDGTRLSIL.

J is TRBJ2-1 and V is TRBV7-9; weak D call: TRBD2 (5 bases). The CDR3 contains 12 residues. With 10 bases removed from V and 9 bases from J, the gap between germline ends came to 16 bases. CDR1 and CDR2 (germline): SEHNR, FQNEAQ (reference sequence). CDR3 amino acids: CATSPRGFEQFF. DNA of the CDR3: TGTGCCACAAGCCCACGGGGTTTTGAGCAGTTCTTC.

This clone was seen a few times. The CDR3 coding sequence is TGTGCCAGCAGCTATGCACAGGGGCTAGCGGGAGAAGATACGCAGTATTTT. Translated: CASSYAQGLAGEDTQYF. The rearrangement uses TRBV7-9 and TRBJ2-3; TRBD2 aligns across 10 bases. The germline CDR1 and CDR2 sequences are SEHNR and FQNEAQ (reference sequence). The CDR3 has 17 residues. Unmatched junction bases numbered 12, after V lost 4 bases and J lost 5 bases.